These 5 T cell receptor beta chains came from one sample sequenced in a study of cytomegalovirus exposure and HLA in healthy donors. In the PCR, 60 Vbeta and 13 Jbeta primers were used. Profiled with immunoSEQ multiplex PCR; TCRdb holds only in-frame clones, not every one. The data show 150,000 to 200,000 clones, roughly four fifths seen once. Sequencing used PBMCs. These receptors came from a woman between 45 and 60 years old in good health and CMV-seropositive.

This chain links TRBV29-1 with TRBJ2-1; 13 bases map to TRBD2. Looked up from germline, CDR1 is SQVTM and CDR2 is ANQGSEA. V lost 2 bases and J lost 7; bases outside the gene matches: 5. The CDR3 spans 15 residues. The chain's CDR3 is CSVELLAGGPNEQFF. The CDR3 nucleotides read TGCAGCGTTGAACTACTAGCGGGAGGGCCAAATGAGCAGTTCTTC.

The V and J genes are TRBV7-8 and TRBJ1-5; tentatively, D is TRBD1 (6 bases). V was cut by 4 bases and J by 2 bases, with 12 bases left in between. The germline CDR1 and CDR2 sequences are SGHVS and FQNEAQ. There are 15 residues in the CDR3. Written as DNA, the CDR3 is TGTGCCAGCAGCTCCCACAGGGTTGGCAATCAGCCCCAGCATTTT. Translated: CASSSHRVGNQPQHF.

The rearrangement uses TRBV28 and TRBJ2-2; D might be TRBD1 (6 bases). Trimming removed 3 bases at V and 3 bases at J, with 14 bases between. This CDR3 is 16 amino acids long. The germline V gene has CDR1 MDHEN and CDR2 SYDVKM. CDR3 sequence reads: CASSFEQGSYTGELFF. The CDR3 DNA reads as TGTGCCAGCAGTTTTGAGCAGGGGTCGTACACCGGGGAGCTGTTTTTT.

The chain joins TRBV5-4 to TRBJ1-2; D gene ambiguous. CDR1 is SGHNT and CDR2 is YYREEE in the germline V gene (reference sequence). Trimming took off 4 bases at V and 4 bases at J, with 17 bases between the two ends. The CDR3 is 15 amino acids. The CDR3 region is CASSPRATSTYGYTF. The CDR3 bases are TGTGCCAGCAGCCCGAGGGCCACGAGTACCTATGGCTACACCTTC.

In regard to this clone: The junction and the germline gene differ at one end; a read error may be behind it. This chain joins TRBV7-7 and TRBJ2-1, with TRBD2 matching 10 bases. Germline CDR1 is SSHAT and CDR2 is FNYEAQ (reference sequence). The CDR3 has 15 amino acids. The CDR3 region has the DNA TGTGCTAGCAGCTTAGGGATAGCGGGGGGCCATGAGCAGTTCTTC. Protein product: CASSLGIAGGHEQFF.